Presented here are 20 T cell receptor beta chains from one specimen sequenced in a study of identical twins (dated by TCRdb to 2016 to 2017). Libraries were constructed by 5' RACE. The instrument given in TCRdb is Illumina HiSeq 2000. TCRdb cleaned the public reads at Q25 with fastp, built clones with MiXCR and kept in-frame beta chains. Identical CDR3 proteins give one entry, which carries the most common genes and DNA. For this sample there are around 220,000 distinct CDR3 sequences; over 12% appear just once. The ten largest clones take up under 9.5% of the sample. Sample: memory (CD45RO+) T cells sorted from blood. Reading the label with the study, this specimen's cell subset or site is: CD45RO+ enriched T cells. The receptors originated from a woman under 30 in good health.

The J gene is TRBJ2-3, the V gene TRBV5-6; 8 bases line up with TRBD2. The CDR3 is 16 residues long. V was pared by 1 base and J by 2 bases, with 6 bases of the junction left unmatched. Germline V gene data show CDR1 as SGHDT and CDR2 as YYEEEE. This CDR3 reads CASSLKAGGYTDTQYF. CDR3 sequence (DNA): TGTGCCAGCAGCTTGAAGGCGGGGGGATACACAGATACGCAGTATTTT.

This clonotype has just a few counts. The CDR3 nucleotides are TGTGCCAGCAGCCAAGAAGGACTAGCCCCCTACGAGCAGTACTTC. Its translation: CASSQEGLAPYEQYF. The chain carries TRBV14 and TRBJ2-7; 8 bases fit TRBD2. Unmatched junction bases numbered 3, after V lost 0 bases and J lost 2 bases. CDR3 size: 15 residues. The germline V gene encodes CDR1 SGHDN and CDR2 FVKESK.

The chain links TRBV7-6 to TRBJ2-5; 8 bases match TRBD1. Germline-derived CDR1 and CDR2 are SGHVS and FNYEAQ. The V and J ends lost 7 bases and 5 bases, in that order; junction bases with no gene match: 12. This CDR3 is built from 15 residues. CDR3 DNA: TGTGCCAGCACCTCAGGCCAGGGGGCGCGGGAGACCCAGTACTTC. Translating gives CASTSGQGARETQYF.

The table lists this clonotype with a few counts. The chain joins TRBV5-4 to TRBJ2-7; the match to TRBD2 covers 15 bases. In germline, CDR1 is SGHNT, CDR2 YYREEE (reference sequence). The CDR3 totals 16 residues. Unmatched junction bases numbered 6, after V lost 3 bases and J lost 5 bases. CDR3 DNA: TGTGCCAGCAGCTCCCGGACTAGCGGGAGGGCCAACGAGCAGTACTTC. Amino acids: CASSSRTSGRANEQYF.

The V gene is TRBV20-1, the J gene TRBJ2-1; the D is unclear. Germline V lookup: CDR1 DFQATT, CDR2 SNEGSKA (reference sequence). The CDR3 runs to 11 residues. The germline V and J ends were trimmed by 1 base and 9 bases, with 7 bases remaining between them. CDR3 sequence reads: CSARVRVEQFF. For the CDR3, the DNA is TGCAGTGCTAGAGTAAGAGTTGAGCAGTTCTTC.

This clonotype was observed a handful of times. CDR3 sequence (DNA): TGTGCCAGCTCCACCTCGACAGGGATGGTCGCTGAAGCTTTCTTT. Its protein is CASSTSTGMVAEAFF. The V gene is TRBV18, the J gene TRBJ1-1; 7 nucleotides line up with TRBD1. Germline V gene lookup returns CDR1 KGHSH and CDR2 LQKENI. CDR3 length equals 15 residues. V shed 6 bases and J 6 bases; nucleotides not matched to a gene: 13.

This clonotype came up a few times. The rearrangement links TRBV7-9 to TRBJ1-6; 7 bases line up with TRBD1. V gave up 5 bases and J gave up 9 bases; unmatched junction bases: 7. Per germline, CDR1 SEHNR and CDR2 FQNEAQ (reference sequence). This CDR3 is 14 amino acids long. CDR3 sequence (DNA): TGTGCCAGCAGCCGGGACAGCGGGGCTTCACCCCTCCACTTT. Protein sequence: CASSRDSGASPLHF.

This clonotype was counted many times. The V gene is TRBV20-1, the J gene TRBJ2-4; no reliable D call. V was trimmed by 3 bases and J by 5 bases, leaving 8 bases between them. The CDR3 consists of 12 residues. Germline values: CDR1 DFQATT, CDR2 SNEGSKA (reference sequence). For the CDR3, the DNA is TGCAGTGCTAGTCTGAGTCAAAACATTCAGTACTTC. Protein: CSASLSQNIQYF.

The chain is built from TRBV29-1 and TRBJ2-1; 10 nucleotides line up with TRBD2. The CDR3 has 13 residues. The V gene's germline CDR1 is SQVTM and CDR2 ANQGSEA. The V gene end was trimmed by 4 bases and the J gene end by 10 bases; junction bases not matched to a gene: 7. The chain's CDR3 is CSVGLAGAGEQFF. The CDR3 DNA reads TGCAGCGTTGGGCTAGCGGGGGCGGGAGAGCAGTTCTTC.

The genes are TRBV7-2 and TRBJ1-1; the match to TRBD1 covers 7 bases. The CDR3 has 13 residues. Germline CDR1 reads SGHTA; CDR2 reads FQGNSA. With 3 bases clipped from V and 6 bases from J, the junction kept 4 bases outside the gene matches. The CDR3 DNA sequence: TGTGCCAGCAGCTTTAGACAGGGCTCTGAAGCTTTCTTT. Translated: CASSFRQGSEAFF.

In this sample, this clonotype turned up a few times. The chain is built from TRBV11-3 and TRBJ2-3, with TRBD2 as a possible D gene (7 bases). Germline CDR1 SGHNT, CDR2 YENEEA. The CDR3 consists of 14 residues. V lost 8 bases and J 2 bases, leaving 14 bases between the germline ends. The CDR3, as DNA: TGTGCCAGCTCGGCGGGGGCCCCCACAGATACGCAGTATTTT. Translating gives CASSAGAPTDTQYF.

The table lists this clonotype with a few counts. The V and J genes are TRBV14 and TRBJ2-1; TRBD2 aligns across 9 bases. J gave up 0 bases and V 3 bases, and 9 bases lay outside the gene matches. Germline V gene sequence: CDR1 SGHDN, CDR2 FVKESK. CDR3 length: 18 amino acids. As DNA, the CDR3 is TGTGCCAGCAGCCAGACTAGCGGAACCAGCCGCTCCTACAATGAGCAGTTCTTC. This encodes CASSQTSGTSRSYNEQFF. The full variable domain, its missing parts supplied by reference TRBV14 and TRBJ2-1, is EAGVTQFPSHSVIEKGQTVTLRCDPISGHDNLYWYRRVMGKEIKFLLHFVKESKQDESGMPNNRFLAERTGGTYSTLKVQPAELEDSGVYFCASSQTSGTSRSYNEQFFGPGTRLTVL.

This clonotype was seen ten or more times. J is TRBJ1-1 and V is TRBV29-1; perhaps TRBD1 as D (5 bases). The CDR3 contains 13 residues. The V end lost 0 bases, the J end lost 5 bases, and 10 bases lay between the germline ends. The V gene's germline CDR1 is SQVTM and CDR2 ANQGSEA. The CDR3 here is CSVEDGARTEAFF. The CDR3 bases are TGCAGCGTTGAAGACGGGGCTCGGACTGAAGCTTTCTTT.

V gene TRBV4-2 combines with J gene TRBJ2-3; D may be TRBD2 (7 bases). The ends were cut back, 0 bases at V and 6 bases at J, with 22 bases in the middle. This CDR3 region has 18 residues. Germline CDR1 LGHNA, CDR2 YNFKEQ. CDR3 nucleotide sequence: TGTGCCAGCAGCCAAGAAACTCGTACGGGGGGCCTTTCCGATACGCAGTATTTT. The encoded protein is CASSQETRTGGLSDTQYF.

This clonotype was seen a few times. The V gene is TRBV12-3 or TRBV12-4, the J gene TRBJ1-5; no clear D gene. Trimming removed 0 bases from V and 3 bases from J, with 9 bases in between. CDR3 length: 15 amino acids. The CDR3 DNA reads as TGTGCCAGCAGTTTAGCGGGGAGGTACAATCAGCCCCAGCATTTT. This encodes CASSLAGRYNQPQHF.

The sample holds a few counts of this clonotype. This chain links TRBV19 with TRBJ1-1; D is unclear. Germline values: CDR1 LNHDA, CDR2 SQIVND (reference sequence). The CDR3 consists of 15 residues. The V and J ends lost 3 bases and 0 bases respectively, with 11 bases between them. CDR3 residues: CASSISVNLNTEAFF. As DNA, the CDR3 is TGTGCCAGTAGTATCTCGGTTAACCTGAACACTGAAGCTTTCTTT.

There are a few counts of this clonotype. The J gene is TRBJ2-1, the V gene TRBV20-1; no firm D call. This CDR3 contains 16 residues. The germline gives CDR1 DFQATT, CDR2 SNEGSKA (reference sequence). Trimming took 0 bases from V and 0 from J, leaving 12 bases between them. The CDR3 is CSARDGRRSSYNEQFF. CDR3 nucleotide sequence: TGCAGTGCTAGAGATGGGCGGAGAAGCTCCTACAATGAGCAGTTCTTC.

This clonotype was counted only a few times. The chain uses TRBV19 and TRBJ2-1; 8 bases are shared with TRBD2. The V gene end was trimmed by 3 bases and the J gene end by 8 bases; junction bases not matched to a gene: 9. This CDR3 region has 15 residues. CDR1 and CDR2 (germline): LNHDA, SQIVND (reference sequence). The CDR3 loop is CASSIGTRGFDEQFF. The DNA of the CDR3 is TGTGCCAGTAGTATCGGGACTAGGGGATTCGATGAGCAGTTCTTC.

The rearrangement links TRBV11-3 to TRBJ2-3; no firm D call. V was cut by 4 bases and J by 2 bases, with 4 bases left in between. In germline, CDR1 is SGHNT, CDR2 YENEEA. The CDR3 loop spans 12 amino acids. The CDR3 protein is CASSYYTDTQYF. Here the CDR3 DNA reads TGTGCCAGCAGCTATTACACAGATACGCAGTATTTT.

V and J are TRBV5-1 and TRBJ1-1, with D unclear. This CDR3 is built from 16 residues. Germline-derived CDR1 and CDR2 are SGHRS and YFSETQ. Trimming shortened V by 0 bases and J by 3 bases, and 15 bases separated the two germline ends. The CDR3 spells CASSLVLGIGDTEAFF. CDR3 coding DNA: TGCGCCAGCAGCTTGGTTTTGGGGATCGGGGACACTGAAGCTTTCTTT.